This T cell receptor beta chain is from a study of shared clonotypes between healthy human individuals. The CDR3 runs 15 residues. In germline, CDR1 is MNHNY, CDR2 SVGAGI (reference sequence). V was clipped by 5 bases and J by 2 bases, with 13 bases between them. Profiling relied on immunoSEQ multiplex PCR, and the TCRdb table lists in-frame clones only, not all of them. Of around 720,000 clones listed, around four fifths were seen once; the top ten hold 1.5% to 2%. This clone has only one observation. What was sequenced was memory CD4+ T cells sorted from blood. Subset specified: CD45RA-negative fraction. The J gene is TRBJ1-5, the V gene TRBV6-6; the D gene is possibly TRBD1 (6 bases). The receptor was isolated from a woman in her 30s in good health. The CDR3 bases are TGTGCCAGCAGTCCCGATCGACAGGGCAATCAGCCCCAGCATTTT. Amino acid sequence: CASSPDRQGNQPQHF.